This TCR beta chain was documented in a study of shared clonotypes between healthy human individuals. The V gene's germline CDR1 is LNHDA and CDR2 SQIVND (reference sequence). The CDR3 has 16 residues. V was shortened by 5 bases and J by 0 bases, with 14 bases between the two germline ends. Some clones are missing from TCRdb's copy, which holds only in-frame ones; the method was immunoSEQ multiplex PCR. The table shows around 2.1 million clones, with around 95% occurring only once. V usage is TRBV19 and J usage is TRBJ1-5, with D possibly being TRBD1 (5 bases). The sequence derives from a man aged 18 to 30 in good health. Source material: naive CD4+ T cells sorted from blood. Specified subset: CD45RA+ positively selected. The CDR3 DNA reads TGTGCCAGTAGTGCCCGGGACGGAGATAGCAATCAGCCCCAGCATTTT. Protein product: CASSARDGDSNQPQHF.